This T cell receptor beta chain was recorded in a study of shared clonotypes between healthy human individuals. The CDR3 has 15 amino acids. The ends lost 0 bases at V and 5 bases at J; junction bases unmatched: 3. The germline CDR1 and CDR2 sequences are LNHNV and YYDKDF (reference sequence). Repertoires were generated with immunoSEQ multiplex PCR, while TCRdb's copy carries only in-frame clones and drops some. The sample includes under 1,100,000 clones, around 76% of them seen just once. This clonotype was sampled from a man aged 18 to 35 in good health. The rearrangement uses TRBV15 and TRBJ2-3; TRBD2 matches 9 bases. Sequencing was done on a sample of memory CD4+ T cells sorted from blood. Documented subset: CD45RA-negative fraction. CDR3 amino acids: CATSRDAGGQDTQYF. The CDR3 DNA sequence: TGTGCCACCAGCAGAGACGCGGGGGGGCAAGATACGCAGTATTTT.